This T cell receptor beta chain was sequenced for a study of T cell responses to AZD1222 COVID-19 vaccine. Overall study findings and caveats: Females made up more of the donors, who were largely white British, and clonal diversity may have come out too low. Baseline seropositives among AZD1222 recipients totaled only five to seven.

Points on this clone: Its antigen remains unidentified.

Repertoires were generated with immunoSEQ multiplex PCR, while TCRdb's copy carries only in-frame clones and drops some. The table lists 100,000 to 150,000 clones, about 90% of them singletons. This CDR3 spans 16 amino acids. Trimming stripped 0 bases from V and 2 bases from J, with 12 bases between. Germline assignment: CDR1 MNHNS and CDR2 SASEGT. The sample here was peripheral blood, taken on day 0 of AZD1222 vaccination. V usage is TRBV6-1 and J usage is TRBJ2-3; D perhaps matches TRBD2 (5 bases). The receptor was derived from an adult in good health. CDR3 protein: CASSEALGRATDTQYF. The CDR3 nucleotides read TGTGCCAGCAGTGAAGCGCTGGGGAGAGCCACAGATACGCAGTATTTT.